These 23 T cell receptor beta chains were sequenced from one sample in a study of beta chain features in type 1 diabetes. Isolated RNA was reverse transcribed in full, so expressed TCRB transcripts were sequenced. The method was immunoSEQ multiplex PCR; TCRdb's version includes in-frame clones alone and lacks a portion of them. The table includes some 300,000 clones, roughly 8% detected once. The sample was central memory CD4+ T cells from blood. The receptors were gathered from a woman aged 18-30 years in good health.

The chain is built from TRBV6-5 and TRBJ1-1; D not resolved. The germline V gene encodes CDR1 MNHEY and CDR2 SVGAGI. The CDR3 is made up of 13 amino acids. Trimming stripped 4 bases from V and 2 bases from J, with 8 bases between. The CDR3 DNA follows: TGTGCCAGCAGTTTCCTCCTTAACACTGAAGCTTTCTTT. Protein product: CASSFLLNTEAFF.

This clone was seen ten or more times. The DNA for the CDR3 is TGTGCCACCAGCAGAGATCTGTCGAACACTGAAGCTTTCTTT. Its translation: CATSRDLSNTEAFF. The chain is built from TRBV15 and TRBJ1-1; D call uncertain. The V end was cut by 0 bases, the J end by 1 base, with 6 bases between. Germline values: CDR1 LNHNV, CDR2 YYDKDF (reference sequence). The CDR3 runs to 14 residues.

This clone was detected only a few times. The chain is built from TRBV2 and TRBJ1-1, with D possibly TRBD1 on 5 matching bases. Germline V gives CDR1 SNHLY, CDR2 FYNNEI. This CDR3 has 13 residues. V lost 6 bases, J lost 4 bases, and 12 bases lay in between. The CDR3 DNA is TGTGCCAGCAGGGATACAGGTAGCACTGAAGCTTTCTTT. Amino acid sequence: CASRDTGSTEAFF.

This clone was counted a few times. The gene calls are TRBV9 and TRBJ2-3; D is perhaps TRBD2 (7 bases). The CDR3 extends over 17 amino acids. V lost 3 bases and J lost 4, with 21 bases in between. Germline V gives CDR1 SGDLS, CDR2 YYNGEE. CDR3 in DNA: TGTGCCAGCAGCGGAAAAAGTGGGGGGGCCTTTTCAGATACGCAGTATTTT. Translation gives CASSGKSGGAFSDTQYF.

This clone was detected many times. The genes are TRBV14 and TRBJ1-5; D is unclear. The CDR3 runs to 13 residues. Germline-derived CDR1 and CDR2 are SGHDN and FVKESK. Trimming pared 0 bases from V and 7 bases from J, leaving 7 bases between. The CDR3: CASSQDRLQPQHF. The CDR3 DNA reads TGTGCCAGCAGCCAAGATCGCCTGCAGCCCCAGCATTTT.

This clone was observed a few times. This chain connects TRBV11-1 to TRBJ2-7, with 9 bases identical to TRBD2. This CDR3 has 15 amino acids. V trimming: 2 bases; J trimming: 5 bases; junction bases outside the gene matches: 7. The V gene's germline CDR1 is SGHAT and CDR2 FQDESV (reference sequence). The CDR3 DNA is TGTGCCAGCAGCTTATCGGCTAGCGGGATCAACGAGCAGTACTTC. This sequence encodes CASSLSASGINEQYF.

This clone was found many times. This chain joins TRBV7-9 and TRBJ2-3; 10 nucleotides agree with TRBD2. This CDR3 is built from 16 residues. J was trimmed by 4 bases and V by 4 bases; bases with no gene match: 8. The germline CDR1 and CDR2 sequences are SEHNR and FQNEAQ (reference sequence). CDR3 DNA: TGTGCCAGCAGCTCCCTAGCGGGAGTTAAGGCAGATACGCAGTATTTT. This sequence encodes CASSSLAGVKADTQYF.

This clone was detected a few times. The CDR3 DNA is TGCGCCAGCAGCCCCGACCTCGGGGAGCTGTTTTTT. Translating gives CASSPDLGELFF. The genes are TRBV5-1 and TRBJ2-2; no firm D call. Germline-derived CDR1 and CDR2 are SGHRS and YFSETQ. The V and J ends lost 4 bases and 7 bases respectively, with 8 bases between them. The CDR3 is 12 amino acids.

The sample holds a few counts of this clone. The J gene is TRBJ2-5, the V gene TRBV19; D tentatively fits TRBD1 or TRBD2 (5 bases each). The V and J ends lost 3 bases and 2 bases respectively, with 10 bases between them. Germline assignment: CDR1 LNHDA and CDR2 SQIVND (reference sequence). The CDR3 loop spans 14 amino acids. Here the CDR3 DNA reads TGTGCCAGTAGTATTAGTTGGGGGCAAGAGACCCAGTACTTC. Translated, it gives CASSISWGQETQYF. The variable domain in full, completed from reference TRBV19 and TRBJ2-5, reads DGGITQSPKYLFRKEGQNVTLSCEQNLNHDAMYWYRQDPGQGLRLIYYSQIVNDFQKGDIAEGYSVSREKKESFPLTVTSAQKNPTAFYLCASSISWGQETQYFGPGTRLLVL.

The table lists this clone with a few counts. The chain has TRBV5-1 and TRBJ1-6, with D tentatively TRBD1 (6 bases). The CDR3 spans 14 residues. CDR1 and CDR2 (germline): SGHRS, YFSETQ. V lost 5 bases to trimming and J lost 8 bases, with 14 bases between them. The CDR3: CASSLQGGDSPLHF. CDR3 nucleotide sequence: TGCGCCAGCAGTTTACAGGGAGGTGATTCACCCCTCCACTTT.

This chain links TRBV7-3 with TRBJ2-3, with 8 bases fitting TRBD1. This CDR3 is 14 amino acids long. CDR1 and CDR2 (germline): SGHTA, FQGTGA. V shed 4 bases, J shed 6 bases, and the junction held 6 bases outside the gene matches. The CDR3 loop reads CASSSWTGTDTQYF. The DNA of the CDR3 is TGTGCCAGCAGCTCCTGGACAGGGACCGATACGCAGTATTTT.

This clone has just a few counts. The gene calls are TRBV19 and TRBJ2-1, with 9 bases aligning to TRBD1. The V gene's germline CDR1 is LNHDA and CDR2 SQIVND (reference sequence). V shed 0 bases, J shed 6 bases, and the junction held 9 bases outside the gene matches. The CDR3 totals 17 residues. CDR3 nucleotide sequence: TGTGCCAGTAGTATAGATCAGGGGACAGGGTCCCCCAATGAGCAGTTCTTC. It translates to CASSIDQGTGSPNEQFF.

This clone was seen a few times. The V call is TRBV2, the J call TRBJ2-4; TRBD1 matches at 8 bases. Germline values: CDR1 SNHLY, CDR2 FYNNEI. Trimming removed 1 base from V and 4 bases from J; junction bases left unmatched: 0. This CDR3 contains 14 residues. CDR3 loop: CASSEGTGKNIQYF. The CDR3 DNA reads as TGTGCCAGCAGTGAAGGGACAGGGAAAAACATTCAGTACTTC.

This clone came up many times. The V gene is TRBV6-6, the J gene TRBJ2-6, with D unresolved. With 7 bases removed from V and 2 bases from J, the gap between germline ends came to 6 bases. The CDR3 has 13 residues. Looked up from germline, CDR1 is MNHNY and CDR2 is SVGAGI (reference sequence). This CDR3 reads CASTTAGANVLTF. DNA of the CDR3: TGTGCCAGCACTACTGCTGGGGCCAACGTCCTGACTTTC.

Worth noting for this clone: A much larger clone lies one base from this, so it may be a read error. The chain couples TRBV7-8 to TRBJ2-3, with D unresolved. The CDR3 loop spans 14 amino acids. Deletions cut 2 bases from V and 0 bases from J, with 6 bases between. CDR1 SGHVS and CDR2 FQNEAQ come from the germline V gene. The DNA of the CDR3 is TGTGCCAGCAGCTTAATGGCTAGCACAGATACGCAGTATTTT. The encoded protein is CASSLMASTDTQYF.

This clone was picked up a small number of times. The chain joins TRBV7-9 to TRBJ1-2, with TRBD1 as a possible D gene (6 bases). Germline values: CDR1 SEHNR, CDR2 FQNEAQ (reference sequence). V lost 5 bases to trimming and J lost 8 bases, with 21 bases between them. This CDR3 region has 15 residues. The CDR3 loop is CASSKAGTNLGGYTF. The CDR3 nucleotides read TGTGCCAGCAGCAAAGCCGGGACAAATCTAGGAGGCTACACCTTC.

The chain is built from TRBV5-4 and TRBJ2-2, with D perhaps matching TRBD1 (6 bases). The CDR3 has 16 amino acids. Per germline, CDR1 SGHNT and CDR2 YYREEE (reference sequence). V lost 4 bases and J 2 bases, leaving 15 bases between the germline ends. Written as DNA, the CDR3 is TGTGCCAGCAGCCCTGGGGTCAGGGGCAACACCGGGGAGCTGTTTTTT. This codes for CASSPGVRGNTGELFF.

This clone came up a few times. The chain combines TRBV27 with TRBJ1-5, with D possibly TRBD1 on 5 matching bases. The CDR3 is made up of 16 amino acids. V was pared by 5 bases and J by 2 bases, with 16 bases between. Germline V lookup: CDR1 MNHEY, CDR2 SMNVEV (reference sequence). CDR3 bases: TGTGCCAGCAGTGCGTACACAGGTCTTGGCAATCAGCCCCAGCATTTT. Amino acids: CASSAYTGLGNQPQHF.

This clone was recorded a few times. This chain joins TRBV5-4 and TRBJ2-3; 10 nucleotides align to TRBD1. Per germline, CDR1 SGHNT and CDR2 YYREEE (reference sequence). The V and J ends lost 3 bases and 3 bases, in that order; junction bases with no gene match: 10. CDR3 size: 17 residues. The CDR3 loop reads CASSSAGRTGGTDTQYF. CDR3 DNA sequence: TGTGCCAGCAGCTCGGCGGGAAGGACAGGGGGAACAGATACGCAGTATTTT.

V is TRBV25-1 and J is TRBJ1-1; no definite D call. The CDR3 runs 12 residues. V gave up 8 bases and J gave up 0 bases, with 7 bases separating them. Per germline, CDR1 MGHDK and CDR2 SYGVNS. The CDR3 is CASRHLNTEAFF. The CDR3 DNA reads TGTGCCAGCCGACACCTGAACACTGAAGCTTTCTTT.

This clone was seen more than once but under ten times. V is TRBV12-1 and J is TRBJ2-5. TRBV12-1 corresponds to a pseudogene. CDR3 length: 13 amino acids. The CDR3 sequence is CASSFGSLETQYF. Here the CDR3 DNA reads TGTGCCAGCAGCTTCGGCTCATTGGAGACCCAGTACTTC.

V usage is TRBV6-6 and J usage is TRBJ2-3, with TRBD2 as a possible D gene (5 bases). Germline CDR1 is MNHNY and CDR2 is SVGAGI (reference sequence). V lost 11 bases, J lost 1 base, and 13 bases lay in between. The CDR3 consists of 13 residues. CDR3 amino acids: CAVRQEGTDTQYF. CDR3 DNA: TGTGCCGTACGGCAGGAGGGCACAGATACGCAGTATTTT.

CDR3 residues: CASSHPRGEGREQYF. The CDR3 DNA follows: TGCGCCAGCAGCCATCCCCGAGGAGAGGGACGGGAGCAGTACTTC. The chain joins TRBV4-1 to TRBJ2-7; the D call may be TRBD1 or TRBD2 (5 bases each). The V gene's germline CDR1 is MGHRA and CDR2 YSYEKL. Deletions cut 3 bases from V and 7 bases from J, with 19 bases between. This CDR3 is 15 amino acids long.